The 16 T cell receptor beta chains in this list originate from one sample, sequenced in a study of shared clonotypes between healthy human individuals. TCRdb's table, derived via immunoSEQ multiplex PCR, lists solely in-frame clones and lacks some. Here the sample spans 2 million to 2.5 million clones, approximately 93% being singletons. Sequenced material: naive CD4+ T cells from PBMCs. Regarding subset: CD45RA+ positively selected. The receptors come from a man in his late teens or twenties in good health. Some clones in this sample may be carry-over from other donors' samples.

The V and J genes are TRBV9 and TRBJ2-1; D possibly corresponds to TRBD2 (6 bases). This CDR3 spans 16 amino acids. Germline loops: CDR1 SGDLS, CDR2 YYNGEE. With 1 base removed from V and 1 base from J, the gap between germline ends came to 12 bases. The CDR3 protein is CASSVMGGRSYNEQFF. The CDR3 nucleotides read TGTGCCAGCAGCGTAATGGGAGGTCGATCCTACAATGAGCAGTTCTTC.

V and J are TRBV28 and TRBJ1-1, with a weak D call TRBD1 (5 bases). CDR1 is MDHEN and CDR2 is SYDVKM in the germline V gene. Trimming left V 5 bases short and J 12 bases short, with 13 bases between. This CDR3 has 11 amino acids. CDR3 sequence reads: CASSPRRESFF. The CDR3 bases are TGTGCCAGCAGTCCTCGCAGGGAATCTTTCTTT.

The chain is built from TRBV29-1 and TRBJ2-1; tentatively, D is TRBD2 (5 bases). CDR1 and CDR2 (germline): SQVTM, ANQGSEA. The germline V and J ends were trimmed by 1 base and 3 bases, with 10 bases remaining between them. This CDR3 spans 14 amino acids. CDR3 residues: CSVEGERVYNEQFF. The CDR3, as DNA: TGCAGCGTTGAAGGGGAGAGGGTCTACAATGAGCAGTTCTTC.

The V call is TRBV2, the J call TRBJ2-3; D could derive from TRBD1 or TRBD2 (5 bases each). Germline V gene lookup returns CDR1 SNHLY and CDR2 FYNNEI. V was trimmed by 6 bases and J by 6 bases, leaving 13 bases between them. This CDR3 is 13 amino acids long. The CDR3 DNA reads as TGTGCCAGCAGCCGGGAAAAGGGGGATACGCAGTATTTT. This encodes CASSREKGDTQYF.

Worth noting for this clone: Other DNA sequences from this sample encode an identical CDR3 as well. This rearrangement joins TRBV5-6 to TRBJ2-2, with D possibly TRBD1 on 5 matching bases. Germline values: CDR1 SGHDT, CDR2 YYEEEE. V lost 2 bases and J lost 1, with 9 bases in between. The CDR3 has 15 amino acids. The CDR3 region has the DNA TGTGCCAGCAGCTTAGTGGGGCTGAACACCGGGGAGCTGTTTTTT. Translation: CASSLVGLNTGELFF.

This clone was counted a single time. The chain uses TRBV2 and TRBJ1-5, with D perhaps matching TRBD1 (6 bases). The V and J ends lost 6 bases and 5 bases respectively, with 23 bases between them. This CDR3 comprises 17 residues. Germline loops: CDR1 SNHLY, CDR2 FYNNEI. CDR3 region: CASRLDGGGASDQPQHF. The CDR3, as DNA: TGTGCCAGCAGGTTAGACGGGGGGGGCGCTTCCGATCAGCCCCAGCATTTT. Full variable domain (rest looked up from reference TRBV2 and TRBJ1-5): EPEVTQTPSHQVTQMGQEVILRCVPISNHLYFYWYRQILGQKVEFLVSFYNNEISEKSEIFDDQFSVERPDGSNFTLKIRSTKLEDSAMYFCASRLDGGGASDQPQHFGDGTRLSIL.

Remarks on this clone: Different DNA sequences within this sample yield the same CDR3. This sequence joins TRBV7-3 and TRBJ2-6, with D possibly matching TRBD1 (5 bases). Germline V gives CDR1 SGHTA, CDR2 FQGTGA. CDR3 size: 16 residues. Trimming removed 6 bases from V and 1 base from J, with 13 bases in between. CDR3 amino acids: CASSSLGVSGANVLTF. CDR3 coding DNA: TGTGCCAGCAGTTCTTTAGGGGTTTCTGGGGCCAACGTCCTGACTTTC.

The rearrangement joins TRBV7-6 to TRBJ2-6; 8 nucleotides agree with TRBD1. This CDR3 has 16 amino acids. Germline lookup yields CDR1 SGHVS and CDR2 FNYEAQ. Trimming removed 3 bases from V and 2 bases from J; junction bases left unmatched: 3. CDR3 DNA: TGTGCCAGCAGCTTCTCAGGGGGCCCTGGGGCCAACGTCCTGACTTTC. Its translation: CASSFSGGPGANVLTF.

This chain uses TRBV9 with TRBJ2-3, with 11 bases aligning to TRBD2. V dropped 0 bases and J dropped 2; count of bases not matched to a gene: 5. This CDR3 region has 17 residues. Germline V gene sequence: CDR1 SGDLS, CDR2 YYNGEE. CDR3 sequence (DNA): TGTGCCAGCAGCGTAGAGGCACTAGCGGGAGCCACAGATACGCAGTATTTT. As protein: CASSVEALAGATDTQYF.

The V call is TRBV19, the J call TRBJ2-7; 10 nucleotides match TRBD1. The CDR3 has 15 amino acids. Germline V CDR1 and CDR2: LNHDA, SQIVND (reference sequence). V was pared by 6 bases and J by 5 bases, with 10 bases of the junction left unmatched. The CDR3 DNA is TGTGCCAGTAGCCGCCCGGGACAGGGGTCGAACGAGCAGTACTTC. Translated: CASSRPGQGSNEQYF.

This chain connects TRBV27 to TRBJ2-3, with 9 bases identical to TRBD2. V lost 5 bases, J lost 2 bases, and 11 bases stayed unmatched. CDR3 size: 17 residues. Germline V gene lookup returns CDR1 MNHEY and CDR2 SMNVEV (reference sequence). CDR3 sequence reads: CASSGAGGRRNTDTQYF. The CDR3 nucleotides are TGTGCCAGCAGTGGGGCGGGAGGGCGAAGAAACACAGATACGCAGTATTTT.

This CDR3 is CASTRELVDNEQFF. In DNA, the CDR3 is TGCGCCAGCACCCGGGAGTTAGTGGACAATGAGCAGTTCTTC. The chain is built from TRBV5-1 and TRBJ2-1; perhaps TRBD2 as D (6 bases). Trimming removed 6 bases from V and 5 bases from J, with 15 bases in between. This CDR3 has 14 amino acids. Germline CDR1 is SGHRS and CDR2 is YFSETQ. Combining the CDR3 with reference TRBV5-1 and TRBJ2-1 gives the whole variable domain KAGVTQTPRYLIKTRGQQVTLSCSPISGHRSVSWYQQTPGQGLQFLFEYFSETQRNKGNFPGRFSGRQFSNSRSEMNVSTLELGDSALYLCASTRELVDNEQFFGPGTRLTVL.

The chain uses TRBV2 and TRBJ1-5; D is uncertain. Between the trimmed V and J ends, which lost 2 bases and 4 bases, there was a span of 9 bases. The CDR3 loop spans 14 amino acids. Germline V gives CDR1 SNHLY, CDR2 FYNNEI. This CDR3 reads CASSERERNQPQHF. CDR3 in DNA: TGTGCCAGCAGTGAACGTGAGAGAAATCAGCCCCAGCATTTT.

This rearrangement joins TRBV5-5 to TRBJ1-5; D might be TRBD1 (6 bases). The CDR3 is 14 residues long. Germline CDR1 is SGHKS and CDR2 is YYEKEE (reference sequence). The V gene lost 2 bases and the J gene lost 4 bases, with 10 bases spanning the gap. In DNA, the CDR3 is TGTGCCAGCAGCTTACAGGGCTGGAATCAGCCCCAGCATTTT. Encoded protein: CASSLQGWNQPQHF.

The chain has TRBV13 and TRBJ2-1; TRBD2 agrees at 7 bases. Germline V gives CDR1 PRHDT, CDR2 FYEKMQ (reference sequence). The CDR3 spans 15 residues. With 5 bases clipped from V and 7 bases from J, the junction kept 11 bases outside the gene matches. The CDR3 sequence: CASSPRAGARNEQFF. The DNA of the CDR3 is TGTGCCAGCAGCCCGAGGGCGGGAGCTCGAAATGAGCAGTTCTTC.

This chain connects TRBV4-1 to TRBJ2-2; D remains ambiguous. The CDR3 is made up of 16 amino acids. Per germline, CDR1 MGHRA and CDR2 YSYEKL. The V end lost 2 bases, the J end lost 5 bases, and 15 bases lay between the germline ends. The DNA of the CDR3 is TGCGCCAGCAGCCAACCGGTGCGCGATACAACCGGGGAGCTGTTTTTT. This encodes CASSQPVRDTTGELFF.